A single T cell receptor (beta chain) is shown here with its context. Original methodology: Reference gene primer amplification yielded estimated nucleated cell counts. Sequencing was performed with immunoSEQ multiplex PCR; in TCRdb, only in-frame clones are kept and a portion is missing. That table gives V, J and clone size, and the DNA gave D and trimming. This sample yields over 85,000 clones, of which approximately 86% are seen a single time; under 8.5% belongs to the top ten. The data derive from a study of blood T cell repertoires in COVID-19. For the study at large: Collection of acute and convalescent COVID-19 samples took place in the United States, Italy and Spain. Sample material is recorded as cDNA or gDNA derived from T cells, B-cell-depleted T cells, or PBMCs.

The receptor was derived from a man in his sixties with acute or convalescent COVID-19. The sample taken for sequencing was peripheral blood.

CDR3 region: CASSRQGVGVNTEAFF. The CDR3 region has the DNA TGTGCCAGCAGTCGACAGGGGGTAGGGGTGAACACTGAAGCTTTCTTT. The rearrangement joins TRBV6-6 to TRBJ1-1; TRBD1 matches at 9 bases. The CDR3 has 16 amino acids. Germline V gene lookup returns CDR1 MNHNY and CDR2 SVGAGI (reference sequence). Trimming cost V 5 bases and J 0 bases; bases outside gene matches: 7.